The 24 T cell receptor beta chains listed next were all sequenced from one sample in a study of cytomegalovirus exposure and HLA in healthy donors. 13 Jbeta primers and 60 Vbeta primers were used for the PCR. Assay used: immunoSEQ multiplex PCR; TCRdb lists only in-frame clones, some missing. The table has 150,000 or so clones, roughly four fifths seen once. Sequenced sample: PBMCs. Every receptor here comes from a woman in her thirties or forties in good health and CMV-seronegative.

The chain has TRBV11-2 and TRBJ2-1; D may be TRBD2 (6 bases). Germline V gene lookup returns CDR1 SGHAT and CDR2 FQNNGV. V was shortened by 8 bases and J by 6 bases, with 23 bases between the two germline ends. The length of the CDR3 is 16 residues. CDR3 sequence reads: CASQFWGDPKTNEQFF. The DNA of the CDR3 is TGTGCCAGCCAGTTCTGGGGGGACCCGAAAACCAATGAGCAGTTCTTC.

This sequence joins TRBV9 and TRBJ2-1, with D perhaps matching TRBD2 (5 bases). The CDR3 has 15 residues. Germline CDR1 reads SGDLS; CDR2 reads YYNGEE. Trimming took 2 bases from V and 6 from J, leaving 15 bases between them. CDR3 loop: CASSVGTRNVNEQFF. The CDR3 DNA sequence: TGTGCCAGCAGCGTGGGAACTAGGAATGTCAATGAGCAGTTCTTC.

The chain combines TRBV7-2 with TRBJ2-4; TRBD2 aligns across 7 bases. J lost 5 bases, V lost 1 base, and 11 bases had no gene match. Germline V gene lookup returns CDR1 SGHTA and CDR2 FQGNSA. CDR3 length: 17 amino acids. CDR3 DNA sequence: TGTGCCAGCAGCTTAGTTTTGGGAGCGAGCGGGGAAAACATTCAGTACTTC. This translates into CASSLVLGASGENIQYF.

V usage is TRBV5-1 and J usage is TRBJ2-1; D is unclear. CDR1 SGHRS and CDR2 YFSETQ come from the germline V gene. V gave up 0 bases and J gave up 4 bases, with 11 bases separating them. The CDR3 is 15 residues long. In DNA form, the CDR3 reads TGCGCCAGCAGCTTGGCTTCCTGGAGTTACAATGAGCAGTTCTTC. Encoded protein: CASSLASWSYNEQFF. Full variable domain (rest looked up from reference TRBV5-1 and TRBJ2-1): KAGVTQTPRYLIKTRGQQVTLSCSPISGHRSVSWYQQTPGQGLQFLFEYFSETQRNKGNFPGRFSGRQFSNSRSEMNVSTLELGDSALYLCASSLASWSYNEQFFGPGTRLTVL.

V is TRBV6-5 and J is TRBJ1-1; maybe TRBD1 (6 bases). V gave up 2 bases and J gave up 3 bases, with 13 bases separating them. This CDR3 is built from 15 residues. Germline V gene sequence: CDR1 MNHEY, CDR2 SVGAGI. The CDR3 DNA reads as TGTGCCAGCAGTTACAGGGGGAAGGGGGACACTGAAGCTTTCTTT. This encodes CASSYRGKGDTEAFF.

In DNA, the CDR3 is TGTGCCAGCAGCCTCTGGACAAAGGGGAATGAAGCTTTCTTT. It specifies CASSLWTKGNEAFF. The chain employs TRBV14 and TRBJ1-1, with D possibly TRBD1 on 5 matching bases. The V gene lost 4 bases and the J gene lost 7 bases, with 16 bases spanning the gap. This CDR3 has 14 amino acids. The germline V gene encodes CDR1 SGHDN and CDR2 FVKESK.

The V call is TRBV29-1, the J call TRBJ1-2; TRBD1 agrees at 9 bases. This CDR3 comprises 13 residues. Per germline, CDR1 SQVTM and CDR2 ANQGSEA. J gave up 7 bases and V 7 bases, and 10 bases lay outside the gene matches. CDR3 sequence: CSGGGQGNGGYTF. CDR3 sequence (DNA): TGCAGCGGGGGAGGACAGGGGAATGGTGGCTACACCTTC.

This chain uses TRBV9 with TRBJ2-5; 10 bases are shared with TRBD2. This CDR3 has 16 amino acids. Looked up from germline, CDR1 is SGDLS and CDR2 is YYNGEE. Trimming at V came to 0 bases and at J to 1 base, leaving 3 bases not matched to a gene. Written as DNA, the CDR3 is TGTGCCAGCAGCGTAGAAGCTAGCGGGGGCCAAGAGACCCAGTACTTC. It codes for CASSVEASGGQETQYF. The whole variable domain, remainder taken from reference TRBV9 and TRBJ2-5, is DSGVTQTPKHLITATGQRVTLRCSPRSGDLSVYWYQQSLDQGLQFLIQYYNGEERAKGNILERFSAQQFPDLHSELNLSSLELGDSALYFCASSVEASGGQETQYFGPGTRLLVL.

The V and J genes are TRBV6-6 and TRBJ1-2; 8 bases map to TRBD1. Trimming at V came to 2 bases and at J to 5 bases, leaving 4 bases not matched to a gene. The CDR3 consists of 14 residues. Germline loops: CDR1 MNHNY, CDR2 SVGAGI (reference sequence). This CDR3 is CASSYGTGAYGYTF. CDR3 nucleotides: TGTGCCAGCAGTTACGGGACAGGCGCTTATGGCTACACCTTC.

The chain combines TRBV7-9 with TRBJ1-4, with 7 bases identical to TRBD1. Germline values: CDR1 SEHNR, CDR2 FQNEAQ (reference sequence). With 10 bases clipped from V and 4 bases from J, the junction kept 3 bases outside the gene matches. The CDR3 is 12 amino acids. The CDR3 DNA follows: TGTGCCATACGGGACAGTAATGAAAAACTGTTTTTT. This gives the protein CAIRDSNEKLFF.

V and J are TRBV6-1 and TRBJ2-2, with 8 bases fitting TRBD2. The CDR3 is 16 residues long. Per the germline V gene, CDR1 is MNHNS and CDR2 is SASEGT. After removal of 3 bases from V and 4 bases from J, the junction contained 7 bases not matched to a gene. DNA for the CDR3: TGTGCCAGCAGTGACAGGGCGGGAGGAGGCACCGGGGAGCTGTTTTTT. It is translated as CASSDRAGGGTGELFF.

This chain uses TRBV7-6 with TRBJ2-3, with 9 nucleotides matching TRBD2. Trimming removed 5 bases from V and 4 bases from J; junction bases left unmatched: 13. Per germline, CDR1 SGHVS and CDR2 FNYEAQ. This CDR3 is built from 17 residues. CDR3 coding DNA: TGTGCCAGCAGCATCAGTGGGATTAGCGGGAGCGCAGATACGCAGTATTTT. Protein product: CASSISGISGSADTQYF.

In its sample, this clone was seen once. The CDR3 spells CSVAGSGGANVLTF. The CDR3 region has the DNA TGCAGCGTTGCAGGTTCTGGTGGGGCCAACGTCCTGACTTTC. The chain combines TRBV29-1 with TRBJ2-6; D not resolved. The CDR3 is 14 amino acids. The V end was cut by 4 bases, the J end by 3 bases, with 10 bases between. Germline CDR1 reads SQVTM; CDR2 reads ANQGSEA.

A few counts support this clone. The chain recombines TRBV30 with TRBJ2-2; D is unresolved. In germline, CDR1 is GTSNPN, CDR2 SVGIG (reference sequence). The CDR3 loop spans 13 amino acids. Trimming cost V 0 bases and J 5 bases, with 7 bases left between them. CDR3 nucleotide sequence: TGTGCCTGGAGTGTAACCGGGACCGGGGAGCTGTTTTTT. It encodes CAWSVTGTGELFF.

The J gene is TRBJ1-1, the V gene TRBV12-5, with 7 bases that match TRBD1. In germline, CDR1 is LGHNT, CDR2 FRNRAP. The CDR3 length is 14 residues. V shed 5 bases and J 7 bases; nucleotides not matched to a gene: 10. The CDR3, as DNA: TGTGCTAGTGGTGCCTCAGGGGGAGAGGGTGAAGCTTTCTTT. Protein product: CASGASGGEGEAFF.

The V gene is TRBV9, the J gene TRBJ2-7, with 7 nucleotides matching TRBD1. Unmatched junction bases numbered 10, after V lost 4 bases and J lost 6 bases. Germline-derived CDR1 and CDR2 are SGDLS and YYNGEE. This CDR3 is built from 14 residues. In DNA, the CDR3 is TGTGCCAGCAGCACTCAACCCCGGGACAGCGAGCAGTACTTC. Translation: CASSTQPRDSEQYF.

The chain carries TRBV13 and TRBJ1-5, with 12 nucleotides matching TRBD1. Germline CDR1 and CDR2: PRHDT and FYEKMQ (reference sequence). CDR3 length: 18 residues. Trimming at V came to 3 bases and at J to 1 base, leaving 7 bases not matched to a gene. CDR3 in DNA: TGTGCCAGCAGCTTGGGGGGGACAGGGGGCGAGAGCAATCAGCCCCAGCATTTT. As protein: CASSLGGTGGESNQPQHF. Based on the CDR3 plus reference TRBV13 and TRBJ1-5, the full variable domain is AAGVIQSPRHLIKEKRETATLKCYPIPRHDTVYWYQQGPGQDPQFLISFYEKMQSDKGSIPDRFSAQQFSDYHSELNMSSLELGDSALYFCASSLGGTGGESNQPQHFGDGTRLSIL.

This rearrangement joins TRBV6-1 to TRBJ1-2; no definite D call. The germline V and J ends were trimmed by 3 bases and 5 bases, with 13 bases remaining between them. The CDR3 consists of 14 residues. Germline CDR1 is MNHNS and CDR2 is SASEGT. CDR3 coding DNA: TGTGCCAGCAGTGACAACCCTGCCGGGTATGGCTACACCTTC. It translates to CASSDNPAGYGYTF.

The V gene is TRBV30, the J gene TRBJ1-1; a possible D gene is TRBD1 (5 bases). The V gene's germline CDR1 is GTSNPN and CDR2 SVGIG (reference sequence). V was shortened by 0 bases and J by 5 bases, with 13 bases between the two germline ends. The CDR3 sequence is 14 residues long. CDR3 sequence reads: CAWSVKGRGTEAFF. The CDR3 DNA reads as TGTGCCTGGAGTGTTAAGGGGCGCGGAACTGAAGCTTTCTTT.

This clone was seen a few times. The V gene is TRBV2, the J gene TRBJ1-4; 8 bases fit TRBD1. Germline CDR1 SNHLY, CDR2 FYNNEI. The ends lost 5 bases at V and 6 bases at J; junction bases unmatched: 5. CDR3 size: 14 residues. CDR3 nucleotides: TGTGCCAGCAGTATCGACAGGGGTGATGAAAAACTGTTTTTT. Residues: CASSIDRGDEKLFF.

This clone has just a few counts. The J gene is TRBJ2-3, the V gene TRBV4-2, with TRBD2 matching over 9 bases. The J segment lost 0 bases and the V segment lost 5 bases, leaving 0 bases of the junction unmatched. CDR3 length: 14 residues. The germline V gene has CDR1 LGHNA and CDR2 YNFKEQ. The CDR3 DNA follows: TGTGCCAGCAGCGGACTAGCGAGCACAGATACGCAGTATTTT. Its protein product is CASSGLASTDTQYF.

This chain uses TRBV5-1 with TRBJ2-2; TRBD1 matches at 9 bases. There are 14 residues in the CDR3. V lost 7 bases and J lost 3; bases outside the gene matches: 4. Germline CDR1 reads SGHRS; CDR2 reads YFSETQ. The CDR3 DNA reads TGCGCCAGCCACAGGGGGCAAGACACCGGGGAGCTGTTTTTT. Its translation is CASHRGQDTGELFF. Full variable domain (rest looked up from reference TRBV5-1 and TRBJ2-2): KAGVTQTPRYLIKTRGQQVTLSCSPISGHRSVSWYQQTPGQGLQFLFEYFSETQRNKGNFPGRFSGRQFSNSRSEMNVSTLELGDSALYLCASHRGQDTGELFFGEGSRLTVL.

The gene calls are TRBV9 and TRBJ2-5; TRBD2 agrees at 11 bases. Germline loops: CDR1 SGDLS, CDR2 YYNGEE. The CDR3 sequence is 15 residues long. With V trimmed by 5 bases and J by 5 bases, 8 bases remained unmatched. The CDR3 coding sequence is TGTGCCAGCAGTGCGCTAGCGGGAGGTCGGGAGACCCAGTACTTC. This encodes CASSALAGGRETQYF.

The chain has TRBV28 and TRBJ2-2, with D possibly TRBD2 on 6 matching bases. CDR1 MDHEN and CDR2 SYDVKM come from the germline V gene. This CDR3 region has 17 residues. The germline V and J ends were trimmed by 2 bases and 1 base, with 14 bases remaining between them. The CDR3 spells CASSLQEGPENTGELFF. In DNA form, the CDR3 reads TGTGCCAGCAGTTTACAGGAGGGGCCAGAGAACACCGGGGAGCTGTTTTTT.